The clone carrying this TCR beta chain was found many times. What the library attached to individual cDNA molecules were unique molecular identifiers. A single record per CDR3 protein comes from TCRdb applying MiXCR to the RACE reads. Among 150,000 to 200,000 distinct CDR3 sequences, around 25% were seen once, and the ten largest hold 2.5%. Time point of the sample: patch test 3, about 24 weeks after DPC sensitization. The treatment was: therapeutic diphenylcyclopropenone sensitization with weekly scalp DPC. This entry is derived from a study of human T cells and chemical hapten exposure. Study-level background: Chiefly women, the patients showed alopecia areata, totalis or universalis.

V was clipped by 1 base and J by 3 bases, with 16 bases between them. Per the germline V gene, CDR1 is SGHTA and CDR2 is FQGNSA. This CDR3 has 16 amino acids. The rearrangement joins TRBV7-2 to TRBJ2-7; maybe TRBD1 (7 bases). The material sequenced was whole blood, taken in connection with sensitization to the hapten diphenylcyclopropenone (DPC). This TCR derives from a woman aged 40 to 50 with alopecia areata. Some clones in this sample may be carry-over from other donors' samples. The CDR3 loop is CASSLVSGGTHYEQYF. The DNA for the CDR3 is TGTGCCAGCAGCTTAGTCTCAGGGGGGACTCACTACGAGCAGTACTTC.